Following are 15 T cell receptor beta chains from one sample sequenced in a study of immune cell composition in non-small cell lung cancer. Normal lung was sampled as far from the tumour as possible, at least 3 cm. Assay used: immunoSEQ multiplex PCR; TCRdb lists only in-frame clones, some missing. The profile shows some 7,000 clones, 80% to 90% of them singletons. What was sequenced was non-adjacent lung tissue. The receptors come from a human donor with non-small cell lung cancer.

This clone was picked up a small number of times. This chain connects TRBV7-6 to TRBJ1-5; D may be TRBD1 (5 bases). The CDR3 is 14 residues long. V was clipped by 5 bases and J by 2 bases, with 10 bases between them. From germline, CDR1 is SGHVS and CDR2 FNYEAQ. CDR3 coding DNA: TGTGCCAGCAGCATAGGGGCAGGCAATCAGCCCCAGCATTTT. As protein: CASSIGAGNQPQHF.

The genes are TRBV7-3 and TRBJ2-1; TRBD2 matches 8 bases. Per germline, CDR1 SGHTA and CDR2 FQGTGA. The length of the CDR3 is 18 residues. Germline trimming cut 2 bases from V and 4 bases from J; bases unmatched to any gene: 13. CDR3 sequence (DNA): TGTGCCAGCAGCTTAGAGCCGCAGGGAGCGGGGGCGTACAATGAGCAGTTCTTC. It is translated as CASSLEPQGAGAYNEQFF.

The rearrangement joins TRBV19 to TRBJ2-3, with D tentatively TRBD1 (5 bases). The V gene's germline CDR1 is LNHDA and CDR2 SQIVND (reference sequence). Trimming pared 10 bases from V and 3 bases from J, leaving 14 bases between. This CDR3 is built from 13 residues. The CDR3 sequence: CATHAQGTDTQYF. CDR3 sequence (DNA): TGTGCCACCCACGCCCAGGGAACAGATACGCAGTATTTT.

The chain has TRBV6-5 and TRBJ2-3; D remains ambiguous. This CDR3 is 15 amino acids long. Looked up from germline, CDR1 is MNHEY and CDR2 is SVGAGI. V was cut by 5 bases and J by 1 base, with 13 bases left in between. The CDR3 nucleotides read TGTGCCAGCAGTCCCCTGACGGTGCGCACAGATACGCAGTATTTT. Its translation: CASSPLTVRTDTQYF.

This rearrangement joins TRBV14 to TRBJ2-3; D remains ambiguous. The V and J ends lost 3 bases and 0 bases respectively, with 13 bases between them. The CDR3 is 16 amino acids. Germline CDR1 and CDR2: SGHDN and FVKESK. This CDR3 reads CASSQGWRISTDTQYF. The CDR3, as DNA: TGTGCCAGCAGCCAGGGTTGGCGGATTAGCACAGATACGCAGTATTTT.

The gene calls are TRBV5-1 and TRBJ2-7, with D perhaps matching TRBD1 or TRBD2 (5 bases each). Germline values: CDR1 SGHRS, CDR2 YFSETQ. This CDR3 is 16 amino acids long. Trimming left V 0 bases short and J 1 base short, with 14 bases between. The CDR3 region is CASSLVLEGPSYEQYF. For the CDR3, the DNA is TGCGCCAGCAGCTTGGTTCTAGAGGGGCCATCCTACGAGCAGTACTTC.

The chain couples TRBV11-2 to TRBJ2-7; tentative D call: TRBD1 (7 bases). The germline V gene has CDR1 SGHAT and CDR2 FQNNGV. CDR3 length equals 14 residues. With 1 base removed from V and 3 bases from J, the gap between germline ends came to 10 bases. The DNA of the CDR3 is TGTGCCAGCAGCTTAGCAGGGGGGCTCTACGAGCAGTACTTC. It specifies CASSLAGGLYEQYF.

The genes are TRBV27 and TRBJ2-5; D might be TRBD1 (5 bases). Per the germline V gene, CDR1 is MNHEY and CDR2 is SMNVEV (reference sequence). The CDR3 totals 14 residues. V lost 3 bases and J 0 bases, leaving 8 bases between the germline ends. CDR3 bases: TGTGCCAGCAGTTTTACAGGACACCAAGAGACCCAGTACTTC. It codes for CASSFTGHQETQYF.

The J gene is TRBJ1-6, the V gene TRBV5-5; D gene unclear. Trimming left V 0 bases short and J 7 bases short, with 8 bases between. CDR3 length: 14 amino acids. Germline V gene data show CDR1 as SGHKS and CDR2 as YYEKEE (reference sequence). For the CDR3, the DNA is TGTGCCAGCAGCTTGGACGGGGTAAATTCACCCCTCCACTTT. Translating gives CASSLDGVNSPLHF.

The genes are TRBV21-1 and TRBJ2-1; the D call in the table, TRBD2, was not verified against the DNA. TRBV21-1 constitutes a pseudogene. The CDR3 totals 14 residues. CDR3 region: CASSPRGRDNEQFF. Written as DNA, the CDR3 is TGTGCCAGCAGCCCTAGAGGCCGAGACAATGAGCAGTTCTTC.

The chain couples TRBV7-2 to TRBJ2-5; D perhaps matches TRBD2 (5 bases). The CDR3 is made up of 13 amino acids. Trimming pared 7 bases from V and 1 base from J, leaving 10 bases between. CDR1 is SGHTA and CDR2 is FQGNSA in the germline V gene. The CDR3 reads CASTQEVQETQYF. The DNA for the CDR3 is TGTGCCAGCACCCAGGAGGTCCAAGAGACCCAGTACTTC. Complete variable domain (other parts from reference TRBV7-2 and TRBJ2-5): GAGVSQSPSNKVTEKGKDVELRCDPISGHTALYWYRQSLGQGLEFLIYFQGNSAPDKSGLPSDRFSAERTGGSVSTLTIQRTQQEDSAVYLCASTQEVQETQYFGPGTRLLVL.

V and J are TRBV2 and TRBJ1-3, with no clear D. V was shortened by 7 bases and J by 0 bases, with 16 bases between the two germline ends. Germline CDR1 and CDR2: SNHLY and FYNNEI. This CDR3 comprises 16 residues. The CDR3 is CASIPASRSSGNTIYF. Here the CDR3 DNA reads TGTGCCAGCATTCCGGCCTCTCGAAGCTCTGGAAACACCATATATTTT. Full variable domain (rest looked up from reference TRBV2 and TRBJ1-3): EPEVTQTPSHQVTQMGQEVILRCVPISNHLYFYWYRQILGQKVEFLVSFYNNEISEKSEIFDDQFSVERPDGSNFTLKIRSTKLEDSAMYFCASIPASRSSGNTIYFGEGSWLTVV.

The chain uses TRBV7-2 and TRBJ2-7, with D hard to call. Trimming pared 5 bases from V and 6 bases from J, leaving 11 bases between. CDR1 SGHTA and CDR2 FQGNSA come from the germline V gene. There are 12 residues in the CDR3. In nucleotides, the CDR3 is TGTGCCAGCAGCCGTAGTATGGGCGAGCAGTACTTC. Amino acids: CASSRSMGEQYF.

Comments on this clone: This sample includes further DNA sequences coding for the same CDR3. The CDR3 loop reads CASSLPGGEEKLFF. The CDR3 nucleotides are TGTGCCAGCAGTCTTCCTGGGGGGGAGGAAAAACTGTTTTTT. The chain has TRBV28 and TRBJ1-4, with a possible D match to TRBD1 (5 bases). The CDR3 has 14 residues. V shed 5 bases and J shed 8 bases, with 15 bases lying between them. Germline assignment: CDR1 MDHEN and CDR2 SYDVKM.

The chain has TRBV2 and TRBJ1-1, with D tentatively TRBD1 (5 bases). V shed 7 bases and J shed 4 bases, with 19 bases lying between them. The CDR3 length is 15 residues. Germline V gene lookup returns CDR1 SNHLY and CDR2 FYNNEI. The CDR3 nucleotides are TGTGCCAGCAAATCATTAGTGGGGGGGACCACTGAAGCTTTCTTT. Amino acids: CASKSLVGGTTEAFF.